This is a list of T cell receptor beta chains from one sample in a study of vaccination and CD4 T cells after COVID-19. These TCRs' antigens remain unknown. TCRdb redid the calling of the PCR reads with MiXCR, one entry per CDR3 protein. The sample has about 25,000 distinct CDR3 sequences, 67% seen once. The sample in question was CD4+ T cells from blood, cultured in vitro, obtained after SARS-CoV-2 vaccination. These receptors all stem from a human donor who received a COVID-19 vaccine. CDR3s include the opening cysteine and the closing phenylalanine or tryptophan. A D gene is named only where the DNA matches it firmly. Some rows have no size entry. The others give once, few or many, or a class for an expanded clone.

clone size,D gene,J gene,V gene,CDR3 DNA,CDR3 protein
once,-,TRBJ1-3,TRBV15,TGTGCCACCAGCAGCTACTCTGGAAACACCATATATTTT,CATSSYSGNTIYF
-,TRBD1,TRBJ1-6,TRBV20-1,TGCAGTGCCCTCCGACAGGGTAGGGGGTCACCCCTCCACTTT,CSALRQGRGSPLHF
-,TRBD1,TRBJ1-2,TRBV6-1,TGTGCCAGCAGGAGGGGACAGGGGAACTATGGCTACACCTTC,CASRRGQGNYGYTF
once,-,TRBJ1-3,TRBV12-3/TRBV12-4,TGTGCCAGCAGTCCCGCGGGCGTTGGGGTTGGAAACACCATATATTTT,CASSPAGVGVGNTIYF
-,-,TRBJ2-2,TRBV24-1,TGTGCCATCAGAACAGGGTGGGGCACCGGGGAGCTGTTTTTT,CAIRTGWGTGELFF
-,-,TRBJ1-2,TRBV20-1,TGCAGTGTTAAGGGAGATAACTATGGCTACACCTTC,CSVKGDNYGYTF
few,-,TRBJ1-2,TRBV11-3,TGTGCCAGCAGCCCCCTTCTCCAGAGGGGCTACACCTTC,CASSPLLQRGYTF
few,-,TRBJ2-3,TRBV20-1,TGCAGTGCTAGCACAGATACGCAGTATTTT,CSASTDTQYF
few,-,TRBJ2-7,TRBV11-1,TGTGCCAGCAGCCTCTCGGCTAACGAACCGGTAGTCGAGCAGTACTTC,CASSLSANEPVVEQYF
-,-,TRBJ1-2,TRBV19,TGTGCCAGTAGTCTGAACCGGGACCTATATGGCTACACCTTC,CASSLNRDLYGYTF
-,-,TRBJ2-5,TRBV7-9,TGTGCCACCACTTCAAGCGGACTCCAAGAGACCCAGTACTTC,CATTSSGLQETQYF
few,-,TRBJ1-5,TRBV30,TGTGCCTGGAGTGTGGAGCCCTATAGCAATCAGCCCCAGCATTTT,CAWSVEPYSNQPQHF
-,-,TRBJ2-3,TRBV20-1,TGCAGTGCTATCCTTACGACAGATACGCAGTATTTT,CSAILTTDTQYF
-,-,TRBJ1-2,TRBV7-9,TGTGCCAGCAGTTGGGGACGGGACTATGGCTACACCTTC,CASSWGRDYGYTF
few,-,TRBJ1-1,TRBV18,TGTGCCAGCTCACCACCGTTGGGATTGAACACTGAAGCTTTCTTT,CASSPPLGLNTEAFF
-,-,TRBJ1-1,TRBV18,TGTGCCAGCTCACCATCACAGGAGGATATGGGAACTGAAGCTTTCTTT,CASSPSQEDMGTEAFF
few,-,TRBJ2-7,TRBV6-1,TGTGCCAGCAGTGAAGAGGGGGACCACTCCTACGAGCAGTACTTC,CASSEEGDHSYEQYF
few,TRBD1,TRBJ1-2,TRBV10-1,TGCGCCAGCAGTGGGACGGGACAGCTTAAAGTCTTAAACTATGGCTACACCTTC,CASSGTGQLKVLNYGYTF
-,TRBD1,TRBJ1-5,TRBV12-3/TRBV12-4,TGTGCCAGCAGCCGGGACAGGGTAACAAATCAGCCCCAGCATTTT,CASSRDRVTNQPQHF
-,-,TRBJ1-5,TRBV27,TGTGCCACCAAAAAACGGCCCGGCAGGGAATCGAATCAGCCCCAGCATTTT,CATKKRPGRESNQPQHF
-,-,TRBJ2-7,TRBV21-1,TGTGCCAGCAGCAAAGGGGGGATCTACGAGCAGTACTTC,CASSKGGIYEQYF
-,-,TRBJ1-6,TRBV30,TGTGCCTGGAGTGTACCTCTTGGACCGAATAATTCACCCCTCCACTTT,CAWSVPLGPNNSPLHF
few,TRBD1,TRBJ1-3,TRBV6-1,TGTGCCAGCAGTGCCCAGGGGGGTACTGGAAACACCATATATTTT,CASSAQGGTGNTIYF
-,-,TRBJ1-2,TRBV23-1,TGCGCCAGCAGTCAATTCATACGAGCTTTCTATGGCTACACCTTC,CASSQFIRAFYGYTF
-,-,TRBJ1-5,TRBV12-5,TGTGCTAGTGCACTGGGGACCAATCAGCCCCAGCATTTT,CASALGTNQPQHF
few,-,TRBJ1-1,TRBV2,TGTGCCAGCAGACGAGGGAACACTGAAGCTTTCTTT,CASRRGNTEAFF
-,TRBD1,TRBJ1-2,TRBV12-3/TRBV12-4,TGTGCCAGCAGCCGACAGGGGAGTGGCTACACCTTC,CASSRQGSGYTF
-,-,TRBJ2-5,TRBV7-6,TGTGCCAGCAGCTTAGGATTGGGGGCGACCCAAGAGACCCAGTACTTC,CASSLGLGATQETQYF
-,-,TRBJ2-7,TRBV5-6,TGTGCCAGCAGCGACAGCTACTCCTACGAGCAGTACTTC,CASSDSYSYEQYF
-,-,TRBJ1-2,TRBV5-1,TGCGCCAGCAGCGAGGGACTTTCCCCCTTGGATGGCTACACCTTC,CASSEGLSPLDGYTF
once,TRBD1,TRBJ1-2,TRBV19,TGTGCCAGTAACGGTCCGGGACAGGGGGCCTATGGCTACACCTTC,CASNGPGQGAYGYTF
-,-,TRBJ2-7,TRBV12-3/TRBV12-4,TGTGCCAGCAGTATGGGACAAACCTACGAGCAGTACTTC,CASSMGQTYEQYF
-,-,TRBJ2-4,TRBV10-3,TGTGCCATCAGTGAATTTCCTGGGGCCAAAAACATTCAGTACTTC,CAISEFPGAKNIQYF
-,-,TRBJ2-3,TRBV7-3,TGTGCCAGCAGCTTAAGCAGGGGCACAGATACGCAGTATTTT,CASSLSRGTDTQYF
-,TRBD1,TRBJ1-2,TRBV27,TGTGCCAGCAGGCGGACAGGGGGCGCAGGAACTGGCTACACCTTC,CASRRTGGAGTGYTF
-,-,TRBJ1-5,TRBV20-1,TGCAGTGCTAGTAGGGACAGCAATCAGCCCCAGCATTTT,CSASRDSNQPQHF
-,TRBD1,TRBJ1-1,TRBV4-2,TGTGCCAGCAGCCATACCGGGACAGGGGGCGTGAACACTGAAGCTTTCTTT,CASSHTGTGGVNTEAFF
-,TRBD2,TRBJ2-5,TRBV7-2,TGTGCCAGCAGCAAAGGGGAGACTAGCCAACGTCGGGAGACCCAGTACTTC,CASSKGETSQRRETQYF
once,TRBD1,TRBJ2-3,TRBV20-1,TGCAGTGCTTTAGGGTCGGGACAGGGGCAGTATTTT,CSALGSGQGQYF
-,TRBD2,TRBJ2-7,TRBV5-4,TGTGCCAGCAGCCGGACTAGCGGGGGGGCCGTCGAGCAGTACTTC,CASSRTSGGAVEQYF